The next 10 T cell receptor beta chains were all read from a single sample in a study of molecular identifiers for immune sequencing clone quantification. One entry per CDR3 protein results from TCRdb running MiXCR on the PCR reads. Here the sample spans 490,000 or so distinct CDR3 sequences, 25% being singletons. Sequencing used naive CD8+ T cells from blood, with Jurkat cell RNA spiked in. Subset given: FACS-sorted CD8+CD4-CCR7+CD45RA+ naive T cells. Every receptor here comes from a human donor in good health. Some libraries in this study had Jurkat cell RNA spiked in.

Notes on this clonotype: Relative to the germline gene, one junction end is altered; a read error may explain this. This sequence joins TRBV19 and TRBJ1-5, with a weak D call TRBD1 (5 bases). The germline V gene encodes CDR1 LNHDA and CDR2 SQIVND (reference sequence). The CDR3 runs 16 residues. CDR3 in amino acids: CTSSSQQEYSNQPQHF. In DNA, the CDR3 is TGTACCAGTAGTTCCCAACAGGAGTATAGCAATCAGCCCCAGCATTTT.

There are many counts of this clonotype. The CDR3 region is CASSEGDRVNQPQHF. In nucleotides, the CDR3 is TGTGCCAGCAGTGAAGGTGACAGGGTAAATCAGCCCCAGCATTTT. V is TRBV2 and J is TRBJ1-5; the match to TRBD1 covers 7 bases. The CDR3 is 15 amino acids. Germline trimming cut 1 base from V and 4 bases from J; bases unmatched to any gene: 4. Germline V lookup: CDR1 SNHLY, CDR2 FYNNEI. The variable domain in full, with the rest retrieved from reference TRBV2 and TRBJ1-5, is EPEVTQTPSHQVTQMGQEVILRCVPISNHLYFYWYRQILGQKVEFLVSFYNNEISEKSEIFDDQFSVERPDGSNFTLKIRSTKLEDSAMYFCASSEGDRVNQPQHFGDGTRLSIL.

Comments on this clonotype: A much larger clonotype is one base distant, so this may be a read error. This chain joins TRBV7-9 and TRBJ2-6; the D gene could be TRBD1 or TRBD2 (6 bases each). Germline V gene sequence: CDR1 SEHNR, CDR2 FQNEAQ (reference sequence). The CDR3 extends over 16 amino acids. The germline V and J ends were trimmed by 4 bases and 2 bases, with 12 bases remaining between them. The CDR3 region has the DNA TGTGCCAGCAGCTCTCTCCGGGGGCCTGGGGCCAACGTCCTGACTTTC. Protein product: CASSSLRGPGANVLTF.

The chain recombines TRBV12-3 or TRBV12-4 with TRBJ2-5, with D hard to call. V gave up 6 bases and J gave up 4 bases, with 15 bases separating them. The CDR3 loop spans 14 amino acids. The DNA of the CDR3 is TGTGCCAGCAGCCCCCGGAGAAATCTAGAGACCCAGTACTTC. This sequence encodes CASSPRRNLETQYF.

At least ten counts were recorded for this clonotype. The rearrangement joins TRBV20-1 to TRBJ1-1; D gene unclear. Germline CDR1 and CDR2: DFQATT and SNEGSKA (reference sequence). The V gene lost 0 bases and the J gene lost 4 bases, with 9 bases spanning the gap. The CDR3 spans 13 residues. CDR3 coding DNA: TGCAGTGCTAGAGATCACGTGAGCACTGAAGCTTTCTTT. Amino acids: CSARDHVSTEAFF.

This clonotype was counted between two and nine times. Being one base from a much bigger clone, this may be a read error. V gene TRBV4-1 combines with J gene TRBJ2-7; perhaps TRBD1 as D (6 bases). V lost 8 bases and J lost 4, with 15 bases in between. Germline assignment: CDR1 MGHRA and CDR2 YSYEKL. CDR3 length: 13 residues. Here the CDR3 DNA reads TGCGCCAGCCGCCCAGGGACACTGTACGAGCAGTACTTC. Translated: CASRPGTLYEQYF.

This clonotype has more than one count but fewer than ten. Here the CDR3 DNA reads TGTGCCAGCAGCTTGGTCCAGGGCAATGAGCAGTTCTTC. Amino acids: CASSLVQGNEQFF. This sequence joins TRBV5-8 and TRBJ2-1; TRBD1 is a possible D gene (5 bases). With 0 bases removed from V and 6 bases from J, the gap between germline ends came to 7 bases. The CDR3 has 13 residues. The germline V gene has CDR1 SGHTS and CDR2 YDEGEE.

This clonotype was recorded many times. This chain connects TRBV7-2 to TRBJ2-7; 12 bases fit TRBD2. V lost 8 bases, J lost 1 base, and 6 bases stayed unmatched. Per the germline V gene, CDR1 is SGHTA and CDR2 is FQGNSA. The CDR3 extends over 15 amino acids. The CDR3 coding sequence is TGTGCCAGCTCCGCCGGACTAGCGGGATCCTACGAGCAGTACTTC. Protein product: CASSAGLAGSYEQYF.

This clonotype has only one observation. As the CDR3 is not closed by the conserved phenylalanine or tryptophan, this likely results from a read error. CDR3 sequence reads: CASSYSGLGTDTQYI. The DNA of the CDR3 is TGTGCCAGCAGCTACAGCGGATTGGGAACAGATACGCAGTATATT. This chain connects TRBV13 to TRBJ2-3; D may be TRBD2 (5 bases). The ends were cut back, 4 bases at V and 3 bases at J, with 14 bases in the middle. Looked up from germline, CDR1 is PRHDT and CDR2 is FYEKMQ (reference sequence). The CDR3 has 15 residues.

In its sample, this clonotype was seen many times. The CDR3 loop is CASSLSRDREAFF. For the CDR3, the DNA is TGTGCCAGCAGCTTATCCCGGGACAGAGAAGCTTTCTTT. This chain uses TRBV7-9 with TRBJ1-1; 7 bases map to TRBD1. This CDR3 comprises 13 residues. Per the germline V gene, CDR1 is SEHNR and CDR2 is FQNEAQ (reference sequence). After removal of 2 bases from V and 8 bases from J, the junction contained 5 bases not matched to a gene.